This T cell receptor beta chain was found in a study of post-analysis software for immune sequencing data. Background on the study: Disease courses included relapsing-remitting, secondary progressive and progressive-relapsing multiple sclerosis. General observations from the study: Higher frequency in patients than in controls was seen for a handful of TRBV segments, with TRBV5-6, TRBV5-1 and TRBV20-1 among them. F measure grouped same-batch samples tightly together. In multiple sclerosis, normalized Chao1 diversity was significantly below that of controls.

Built from TCR beta cDNA, the libraries had unique molecular identifiers in them. Researchers reported 400,000 to 600,000 cDNA molecules coming from about 0.98 to 11 million T cells. In TCRdb, the PCR reads were re-called with MiXCR into one record per CDR3 protein. The sample lists hundreds of thousands of distinct CDR3 sequences; 25% to 30% were seen once. In the case of this clonotype: The target antigen is unknown.

Trimming took 1 base from V and 3 from J, leaving 6 bases between them. This CDR3 is 14 amino acids long. CDR1 and CDR2 from the germline V gene are LGHDT and YNNKEL (reference sequence). Sequenced: blood. The rearrangement uses TRBV3-1 and TRBJ1-4, with D uncertain. The sequence derives from a girl between 5 and 17 years old with multiple sclerosis. The CDR3 loop is CASSQGTPNEKLFF. CDR3 in DNA: TGTGCCAGCAGCCAAGGGACCCCTAATGAAAAACTGTTTTTT.